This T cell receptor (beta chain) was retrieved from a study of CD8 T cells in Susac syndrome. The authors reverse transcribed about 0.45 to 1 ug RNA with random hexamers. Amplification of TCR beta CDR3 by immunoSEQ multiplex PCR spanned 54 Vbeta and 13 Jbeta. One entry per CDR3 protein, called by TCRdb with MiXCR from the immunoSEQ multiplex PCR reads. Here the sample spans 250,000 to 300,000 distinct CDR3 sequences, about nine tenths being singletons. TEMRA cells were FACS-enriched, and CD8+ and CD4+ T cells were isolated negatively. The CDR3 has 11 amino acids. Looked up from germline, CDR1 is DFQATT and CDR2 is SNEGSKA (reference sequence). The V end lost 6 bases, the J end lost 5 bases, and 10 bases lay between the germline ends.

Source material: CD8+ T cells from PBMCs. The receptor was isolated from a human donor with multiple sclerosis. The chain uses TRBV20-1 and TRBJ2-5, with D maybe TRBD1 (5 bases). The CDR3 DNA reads TGCAGTGCCCAGGGTGGGGAGACCCAGTACTTC. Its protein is CSAQGGETQYF.